This entry lists 29 T cell receptor beta chains sequenced from one sample in a study of PD-1 blockade in classical Hodgkin lymphoma. Relapse was seen in all patients after autologous stem cell transplantation, and brentuximab vedotin exposure was variable. The protocol was immunoSEQ multiplex PCR, while the TCRdb copy is restricted to in-frame clones and leaves out a portion. The sample yields 100,000 to 130,000 clones, around 89% seen once. The material was peripheral blood mononuclear cells (PBMCs), obtained before the second cycle of nivolumab. The receptors were gathered from a human donor with classical Hodgkin lymphoma.

As regards this clone: This sample also contains other DNA sequences that code for the same CDR3. This chain links TRBV27 with TRBJ1-1, with no clear D. Germline V gives CDR1 MNHEY, CDR2 SMNVEV (reference sequence). The germline V and J ends were trimmed by 5 bases and 0 bases, with 4 bases remaining between them. This CDR3 comprises 12 residues. The chain's CDR3 is CASSGLNTEAFF. In nucleotides, the CDR3 is TGTGCCAGCAGTGGGCTGAACACTGAAGCTTTCTTT.

V gene TRBV2 combines with J gene TRBJ2-3; D gene ambiguous. This CDR3 has 16 amino acids. Germline assignment: CDR1 SNHLY and CDR2 FYNNEI. Trimming stripped 6 bases from V and 1 base from J, with 17 bases between. CDR3 amino acids: CASRRDGSLGTDTQYF. DNA of the CDR3: TGTGCCAGCAGGCGAGACGGGTCCCTTGGCACAGATACGCAGTATTTT.

The gene calls are TRBV16 and TRBJ2-1; 8 positions match TRBD1. V shed 4 bases, J shed 10 bases, and the junction held 12 bases outside the gene matches. This CDR3 has 15 residues. CDR1 is KGHSY, CDR2 FQNENV, per germline. The CDR3 DNA follows: TGTGCCAGCAGCCTCGGTCATTCAGGGGGCCGGGAGCAGTTCTTC. This sequence encodes CASSLGHSGGREQFF.

This clone was picked up a small number of times. The chain carries TRBV29-1 and TRBJ2-2, with TRBD2 matching over 13 bases. The CDR3 is made up of 14 amino acids. With V trimmed by 7 bases and J by 6 bases, 5 bases remained unmatched. Germline V gene data show CDR1 as SQVTM and CDR2 as ANQGSEA. The CDR3 DNA reads as TGCAGCGGGGCGGGACTAGCGGGATCCGGGGAGCTGTTTTTT. As protein: CSGAGLAGSGELFF.

The chain joins TRBV5-6 to TRBJ2-5; the D is unclear. The CDR3 extends over 15 amino acids. CDR1 and CDR2 (germline): SGHDT, YYEEEE. Trimming took 7 bases from V and 4 from J, leaving 20 bases between them. In nucleotides, the CDR3 is TGTGCCAGCGACTTAGAGGCAGGCTCGGGAGAGACCCAGTACTTC. Residues: CASDLEAGSGETQYF.

The gene calls are TRBV19 and TRBJ2-5, with D perhaps TRBD1 (6 bases). In germline, CDR1 is LNHDA, CDR2 SQIVND (reference sequence). Deletions cut 6 bases from V and 4 bases from J, with 18 bases between. The CDR3 extends over 15 amino acids. The CDR3 DNA is TGTGCCAGTAGGCAAGGTGGGGGCGCGGGAGAGACCCAGTACTTC. Its protein is CASRQGGGAGETQYF.

The chain employs TRBV27 and TRBJ1-2; maybe TRBD1 (5 bases). This CDR3 comprises 15 residues. The germline V and J ends were trimmed by 6 bases and 4 bases, with 18 bases remaining between them. Germline CDR1 and CDR2: MNHEY and SMNVEV (reference sequence). The CDR3 DNA reads as TGTGCCAGCAGGACCAGGGACGTAGTGTCCTATGGCTACACCTTC. Protein product: CASRTRDVVSYGYTF.

The V gene is TRBV18, the J gene TRBJ2-7; perhaps D is TRBD1 or TRBD2 (5 bases each). Trimming removed 4 bases from V and 7 bases from J, with 23 bases in between. The CDR3 totals 16 residues. CDR1 and CDR2 from the germline V gene are KGHSH and LQKENI. The CDR3 sequence is CASSLIYGTSPSEQYF. The CDR3 DNA follows: TGTGCCAGCTCACTGATTTACGGGACCAGCCCTTCAGAGCAGTACTTC.

The gene calls are TRBV15 and TRBJ2-3; 9 bases agree with TRBD2. V was pared by 4 bases and J by 1 base, with 9 bases of the junction left unmatched. Germline loops: CDR1 LNHNV, CDR2 YYDKDF (reference sequence). The CDR3 is made up of 17 amino acids. The CDR3 protein is CATSIIQSGRRTDTQYF. Here the CDR3 DNA reads TGTGCCACCAGCATCATCCAGAGCGGGAGGCGCACAGATACGCAGTATTTT.

The chain recombines TRBV21-1 with TRBJ2-1; the table's D call TRBD2 went unverified against the DNA. TRBV21-1 is a pseudogene segment. There are 16 residues in the CDR3. The CDR3 sequence: CASSLGGRNSYNEQFF. The CDR3, as DNA: TGTGCCAGCAGCCTGGGGGGGCGGAACTCCTACAATGAGCAGTTCTTC.

The chain recombines TRBV28 with TRBJ1-2, with a possible D match to TRBD1 (6 bases). The germline V and J ends were trimmed by 5 bases and 2 bases, with 9 bases remaining between them. Germline-derived CDR1 and CDR2 are MDHEN and SYDVKM. The length of the CDR3 is 13 residues. The CDR3 DNA reads as TGTGCCAGCAGTGTCGGACAGAACTATGGCTACACCTTC. Encoded protein: CASSVGQNYGYTF.

The chain recombines TRBV5-4 with TRBJ2-7; weak D call: TRBD1 (5 bases). CDR3 length equals 16 residues. Germline V gene sequence: CDR1 SGHNT, CDR2 YYREEE (reference sequence). V lost 0 bases to trimming and J lost 4 bases, with 17 bases between them. The CDR3 loop reads CASSLAGQGSRYEQYF. The CDR3 DNA is TGTGCCAGCAGCTTGGCAGGTCAGGGAAGCCGGTACGAGCAGTACTTC.

This rearrangement joins TRBV19 to TRBJ1-5, with no clear D. CDR3 length: 15 residues. V lost 5 bases to trimming and J lost 0 bases, with 11 bases between them. CDR1 and CDR2 (germline): LNHDA, SQIVND (reference sequence). The CDR3 protein is CASSQESLSNQPQHF. The CDR3 coding sequence is TGTGCCAGTAGTCAGGAGTCCCTTAGCAATCAGCCCCAGCATTTT.

This chain uses TRBV27 with TRBJ2-3; 10 positions agree with TRBD1. There are 19 residues in the CDR3. V shed 5 bases, J shed 0 bases, and the junction held 14 bases outside the gene matches. Germline assignment: CDR1 MNHEY and CDR2 SMNVEV (reference sequence). Written as DNA, the CDR3 is TGTGCCAGCAGTCTCACGCCGGGACAGGGGCCCATTAGCACAGATACGCAGTATTTT. Amino acid sequence: CASSLTPGQGPISTDTQYF.

This CDR3 reads CASSVGGTEAFF. CDR3 DNA sequence: TGTGCCAGCAGCGTAGGTGGCACTGAAGCTTTCTTT. V is TRBV9 and J is TRBJ1-1; D is unclear. Germline V CDR1 and CDR2: SGDLS, YYNGEE. CDR3 length: 12 residues. Trimming took off 0 bases at V and 4 bases at J, with 4 bases between the two ends.

This rearrangement joins TRBV7-2 to TRBJ2-7, with 8 positions matching TRBD1. Germline V gene data show CDR1 as SGHTA and CDR2 as FQGNSA. The CDR3 length is 15 residues. The V segment lost 1 base and the J segment 9 bases; nucleotides outside the gene matches: 11. CDR3 loop: CASSLDQGARVGQYF. For the CDR3, the DNA is TGTGCCAGCAGCTTAGATCAGGGGGCCCGAGTTGGGCAGTACTTC. The entire variable domain, with the rest obtained from reference TRBV7-2 and TRBJ2-7, is as follows: GAGVSQSPSNKVTEKGKDVELRCDPISGHTALYWYRQSLGQGLEFLIYFQGNSAPDKSGLPSDRFSAERTGGSVSTLTIQRTQQEDSAVYLCASSLDQGARVGQYFGPGTRLTVT.

The chain carries TRBV14 and TRBJ1-1; 7 bases are a match to TRBD1. In germline, CDR1 is SGHDN, CDR2 FVKESK. This CDR3 region has 14 residues. V lost 4 bases and J lost 1; bases outside the gene matches: 3. In DNA, the CDR3 is TGTGCCAGCAGCCGGAACAGGGGGAACACTGAAGCTTTCTTT. Protein: CASSRNRGNTEAFF.

V is TRBV15 and J is TRBJ1-2, with TRBD1 matching 7 bases. The J segment lost 6 bases and the V segment lost 5 bases, leaving 12 bases of the junction unmatched. Germline V lookup: CDR1 LNHNV, CDR2 YYDKDF (reference sequence). This CDR3 has 15 residues. CDR3 nucleotides: TGTGCCACCAGCGAGCTGGACAGGAGGGATCATGGCTACACCTTC. It encodes CATSELDRRDHGYTF.

CDR3 DNA: TGCAGCGTTGACGCCACGGGACACGCGAGCTCCTACAATGAGCAGTTCTTC. This gives the protein CSVDATGHASSYNEQFF. The chain recombines TRBV29-1 with TRBJ2-1; TRBD1 is a possible D gene (6 bases). The germline V and J ends were trimmed by 3 bases and 0 bases, with 18 bases remaining between them. CDR1 is SQVTM, CDR2 ANQGSEA, per germline. The CDR3 is 17 residues long.

This sequence joins TRBV4-1 and TRBJ1-1; D might be TRBD1 (6 bases). Germline V lookup: CDR1 MGHRA, CDR2 YSYEKL. The CDR3 has 15 amino acids. Between the trimmed V and J ends, which lost 2 bases and 4 bases, there was a span of 14 bases. In DNA, the CDR3 is TGCGCCAGCAGCCAATACCGAGGGGGGGGCACTGAAGCTTTCTTT. Protein product: CASSQYRGGGTEAFF.

This clone was observed a few times. The V and J genes are TRBV9 and TRBJ2-7; tentatively, D is TRBD2 (5 bases). The germline V gene encodes CDR1 SGDLS and CDR2 YYNGEE. V lost 4 bases and J lost 2, with 13 bases in between. The CDR3 length is 14 residues. CDR3 sequence: CASSPFGAAYEQYF. In DNA, the CDR3 is TGTGCCAGCAGCCCTTTTGGAGCGGCCTACGAGCAGTACTTC. Complete variable domain (other parts from reference TRBV9 and TRBJ2-7): DSGVTQTPKHLITATGQRVTLRCSPRSGDLSVYWYQQSLDQGLQFLIQYYNGEERAKGNILERFSAQQFPDLHSELNLSSLELGDSALYFCASSPFGAAYEQYFGPGTRLTVT.

The rearrangement uses TRBV4-2 and TRBJ2-5, with 8 bases that match TRBD1. V was pared by 5 bases and J by 5 bases, with 13 bases of the junction left unmatched. Germline CDR1 reads LGHNA; CDR2 reads YNFKEQ. The CDR3 is made up of 16 amino acids. The CDR3 loop is CASSELDRGYPETQYF. CDR3 in DNA: TGTGCCAGCAGCGAACTTGACAGGGGTTATCCGGAGACCCAGTACTTC.

V usage is TRBV2 and J usage is TRBJ1-5; TRBD1 matches 10 bases. CDR3 length: 17 residues. V lost 1 base, J lost 3 bases, and 6 bases stayed unmatched. CDR1 is SNHLY and CDR2 is FYNNEI in the germline V gene. The CDR3, as DNA: TGTGCCAGCAGTGAAGTGGGACAGGGGTACCTCAATCAGCCCCAGCATTTT. Translation: CASSEVGQGYLNQPQHF.

A single count supports this clone. The rearrangement links TRBV19 to TRBJ1-1; perhaps TRBD1 as D (5 bases). The germline V gene encodes CDR1 LNHDA and CDR2 SQIVND (reference sequence). CDR3 length equals 14 residues. V lost 4 bases and J 5 bases, leaving 14 bases between the germline ends. The CDR3 loop reads CASSSPGGGTEAFF. The CDR3, as DNA: TGTGCCAGTAGTAGCCCCGGGGGTGGGACTGAAGCTTTCTTT.

This clone is a singleton in its sample. The chain employs TRBV4-1 and TRBJ2-5; 8 bases agree with TRBD1. V lost 4 bases to trimming and J lost 5 bases; unmatched junction nucleotides: 9. The CDR3 length is 15 residues. Germline V gene sequence: CDR1 MGHRA, CDR2 YSYEKL. CDR3 residues: CASSLLDRGGETQYF. DNA of the CDR3: TGCGCCAGCAGCCTCTTAGACAGGGGTGGCGAGACCCAGTACTTC.

This rearrangement joins TRBV20-1 to TRBJ1-1; TRBD1 is a possible D gene (5 bases). Trimming removed 1 base at V and 9 bases at J, with 9 bases between. The CDR3 spans 11 residues. Germline V gives CDR1 DFQATT, CDR2 SNEGSKA (reference sequence). The CDR3 region has the DNA TGCAGTGCTAGAGTGATGGGGCAAGCTTTCTTT. It translates to CSARVMGQAFF.

This clone was counted a single time. J is TRBJ1-1 and V is TRBV19; 11 bases map to TRBD1. The CDR3 totals 14 residues. Germline CDR1 is LNHDA and CDR2 is SQIVND (reference sequence). The V segment lost 5 bases and the J segment 10 bases; nucleotides outside the gene matches: 9. The CDR3 loop is CASSFSDRGLGAFF. The CDR3 DNA reads as TGTGCCAGTAGTTTTTCGGACAGGGGGCTCGGAGCTTTCTTT.

The chain recombines TRBV7-2 with TRBJ1-2; possibly TRBD1 for D (6 bases). Per the germline V gene, CDR1 is SGHTA and CDR2 is FQGNSA. The CDR3 is 14 amino acids. V was clipped by 4 bases and J by 4 bases, with 13 bases between them. The CDR3 nucleotides read TGTGCCAGCAGCTCTTCCGGGGGGGCCTATGGCTACACCTTC. It is translated as CASSSSGGAYGYTF.

This chain joins TRBV13 and TRBJ2-1; TRBD2 matches 14 bases. Per germline, CDR1 PRHDT and CDR2 FYEKMQ (reference sequence). The CDR3 loop spans 17 amino acids. The J segment lost 10 bases and the V segment lost 6 bases, leaving 14 bases of the junction unmatched. The CDR3 DNA follows: TGTGCCAGCAGGTCCAGCGGGACTAGCGGGAGATTGGGCGAGCAGTTCTTC. Translating gives CASRSSGTSGRLGEQFF.